One sample yielded the 26 T cell receptor beta chains listed below, sequenced in a study of T cell changes during pregnancy in multiple sclerosis. Sequenced by immunoSEQ multiplex PCR; TCRdb stores in-frame clones only, minus some. The table records about 20,000 clones, over 80% of them present only once. Sequencing used CD8+ T cells from peripheral blood mononuclear cells, obtained in the third trimester of pregnancy. The receptors were sampled from a female donor in good health, enrolled as a control in a pregnancy study.

The chain has TRBV13 and TRBJ1-2; 10 positions match TRBD1. Germline trimming cut 5 bases from V and 7 bases from J; bases unmatched to any gene: 4. The CDR3 totals 13 residues. Germline lookup yields CDR1 PRHDT and CDR2 FYEKMQ (reference sequence). CDR3 residues: CASSPRTGGGYTF. The CDR3, as DNA: TGTGCCAGCAGCCCGCGGACAGGGGGTGGCTACACCTTC.

The chain couples TRBV5-1 to TRBJ2-1, with 8 bases aligning to TRBD2. Germline values: CDR1 SGHRS, CDR2 YFSETQ. Losses at the gene ends were 2 bases for V and 3 bases for J; bases not matched to a gene: 4. The CDR3 is made up of 15 amino acids. The CDR3 DNA is TGCGCCAGCAGCTTACGGGGGGGCGACTACAATGAGCAGTTCTTC. Translating gives CASSLRGGDYNEQFF.

The chain joins TRBV10-2 to TRBJ1-5; D unclear. Germline CDR1 reads WSHSY; CDR2 reads SAAADI. The CDR3 has 14 amino acids. The germline V and J ends were trimmed by 2 bases and 9 bases, with 14 bases remaining between them. CDR3 bases: TGCGCCAGCAGTGAGGGCCTCCACTCGGGGCCCCAGCATTTT. The encoded protein is CASSEGLHSGPQHF.

A few counts support this clone. This rearrangement joins TRBV29-1 to TRBJ1-1; 8 bases fit TRBD1. After removal of 7 bases from V and 5 bases from J, the junction contained 6 bases not matched to a gene. The length of the CDR3 is 12 residues. Germline V gene sequence: CDR1 SQVTM, CDR2 ANQGSEA. CDR3 region: CSAKTGATEAFF. The CDR3 DNA sequence: TGCAGCGCTAAGACAGGGGCTACTGAAGCTTTCTTT.

This chain connects TRBV29-1 to TRBJ2-1; 8 bases are a match to TRBD1. The V segment lost 1 base and the J segment 4 bases; nucleotides outside the gene matches: 9. CDR1 SQVTM and CDR2 ANQGSEA come from the germline V gene. CDR3 length: 16 residues. The CDR3 loop reads CSVEAQDREAYNEQFF. CDR3 nucleotides: TGCAGCGTTGAAGCCCAGGACAGGGAGGCATACAATGAGCAGTTCTTC.

This chain uses TRBV4-3 with TRBJ2-6; perhaps TRBD1 as D (6 bases). Germline-derived CDR1 and CDR2 are LGHNA and YSLEER. V lost 0 bases and J 3 bases, leaving 6 bases between the germline ends. The CDR3 runs to 15 residues. The CDR3 DNA reads TGCGCCAGCAGCCAAGACAGGGGTGGGGCCAACGTCCTGACTTTC. It is translated as CASSQDRGGANVLTF.

The V and J genes are TRBV10-1 and TRBJ1-1; possibly TRBD1 for D (6 bases). The CDR3 consists of 16 residues. From germline, CDR1 is WNHNN and CDR2 SYGVQD (reference sequence). The V end lost 7 bases, the J end lost 4 bases, and 22 bases lay between the germline ends. CDR3 in amino acids: CASNLFPRQASTEAFF. The CDR3 DNA reads TGCGCCAGCAATCTCTTTCCTCGACAGGCCTCCACTGAAGCTTTCTTT.

A few counts support this clone. The V and J genes are TRBV6-4 and TRBJ2-1; 11 bases map to TRBD2. The ends lost 4 bases at V and 5 bases at J; junction bases unmatched: 7. The germline gives CDR1 MRHNA, CDR2 SNTAGT. The CDR3 runs 16 residues. The CDR3 region has the DNA TGTGCCAGCAGTGCAGTTGGGACTAGCGGACACAATGAGCAGTTCTTC. This codes for CASSAVGTSGHNEQFF.

V gene TRBV5-8 combines with J gene TRBJ1-2; no reliable D call. The V and J ends lost 0 bases and 5 bases respectively, with 8 bases between them. The germline V gene encodes CDR1 SGHTS and CDR2 YDEGEE. The CDR3 has 13 residues. In DNA, the CDR3 is TGTGCCAGCAGCTTGGATTCGGGGTATGGCTACACCTTC. Its protein is CASSLDSGYGYTF.

This chain uses TRBV5-1 with TRBJ2-7; D perhaps matches TRBD1 (5 bases). Trimming cost V 1 base and J 1 base, with 12 bases left between them. The CDR3 loop spans 15 amino acids. Germline CDR1 and CDR2: SGHRS and YFSETQ. The CDR3 nucleotides are TGCGCCAGCAGCTTGCACAGGCTGGGGTCCTACGAGCAGTACTTC. Translated, it gives CASSLHRLGSYEQYF. The full variable domain, in which reference TRBV5-1 and TRBJ2-7 provide the parts outside the CDR3, is KAGVTQTPRYLIKTRGQQVTLSCSPISGHRSVSWYQQTPGQGLQFLFEYFSETQRNKGNFPGRFSGRQFSNSRSEMNVSTLELGDSALYLCASSLHRLGSYEQYFGPGTRLTVT.

The chain couples TRBV5-1 to TRBJ1-1; 8 bases fit TRBD1. V was pared by 3 bases and J by 1 base, with 5 bases of the junction left unmatched. The CDR3 consists of 15 residues. Germline V gene data show CDR1 as SGHRS and CDR2 as YFSETQ. The CDR3 protein is CASSSGRGPNTEAFF. The CDR3 nucleotides are TGCGCCAGCAGCTCAGGCAGGGGGCCGAACACTGAAGCTTTCTTT.

The chain has TRBV4-1 and TRBJ2-3, with a weak D call TRBD1 (6 bases). The V gene's germline CDR1 is MGHRA and CDR2 YSYEKL. V was clipped by 0 bases and J by 3 bases, with 10 bases between them. The CDR3 is made up of 15 amino acids. CDR3: CASSQEGRGTDTQYF. The CDR3 nucleotides are TGCGCCAGCAGCCAAGAAGGCAGGGGAACAGATACGCAGTATTTT.

V is TRBV20-1 and J is TRBJ2-7; 8 bases agree with TRBD2. Germline V gene sequence: CDR1 DFQATT, CDR2 SNEGSKA (reference sequence). The CDR3 runs 11 residues. V was pared by 4 bases and J by 7 bases, with 3 bases of the junction left unmatched. The CDR3 loop is CSANGRGEQYF. CDR3 coding DNA: TGCAGTGCTAACGGGAGGGGTGAGCAGTACTTC.

The chain is built from TRBV29-1 and TRBJ2-1; 12 nucleotides align to TRBD2. The CDR3 totals 15 residues. Trimming took 6 bases from V and 3 from J; bases not matched to a gene: 6. The V gene's germline CDR1 is SQVTM and CDR2 ANQGSEA. CDR3 amino acids: CSVPLAGGLYNEQFF. DNA of the CDR3: TGCAGCGTGCCCCTAGCGGGGGGGCTCTACAATGAGCAGTTCTTC.

The V gene is TRBV7-9, the J gene TRBJ1-2, with D tentatively TRBD1 (6 bases). Trimming took off 6 bases at V and 7 bases at J, with 21 bases between the two ends. Germline V CDR1 and CDR2: SEHNR, FQNEAQ (reference sequence). This CDR3 comprises 15 residues. CDR3 in DNA: TGTGCCAGCAGGACCCGGGACACGAGGAAAAGTGGCTACACCTTC. This codes for CASRTRDTRKSGYTF.

This clone has a single count. V is TRBV2 and J is TRBJ2-7, with D perhaps matching TRBD1 (6 bases). Per the germline V gene, CDR1 is SNHLY and CDR2 is FYNNEI. V lost 4 bases and J 2 bases, leaving 9 bases between the germline ends. This CDR3 has 13 amino acids. Here the CDR3 reads CASSGQDTYEQYF. In DNA form, the CDR3 reads TGTGCCAGCAGTGGACAGGACACCTACGAGCAGTACTTC.

J is TRBJ2-2 and V is TRBV13; 10 bases match TRBD2. CDR3 length equals 16 residues. Germline CDR1 is PRHDT and CDR2 is FYEKMQ (reference sequence). The trim removed 5 bases at V and 4 bases at J, leaving 7 bases unmatched. This chain's CDR3 is CASSPGVAGGTGELFF. As DNA, the CDR3 is TGTGCCAGCAGCCCCGGGGTAGCGGGGGGCACCGGGGAGCTGTTTTTT.

The chain employs TRBV6-6 and TRBJ2-7, with 7 bases fitting TRBD1. J lost 4 bases, V lost 2 bases, and 5 bases had no gene match. The germline CDR1 and CDR2 sequences are MNHNY and SVGAGI (reference sequence). This CDR3 is built from 14 residues. The CDR3 DNA reads TGTGCCAGCAGTTACGAGGGGGCGAGGTACGAGCAGTACTTC. It codes for CASSYEGARYEQYF.

The chain carries TRBV6-6 and TRBJ1-1; D uncertain. With 10 bases removed from V and 4 bases from J, the gap between germline ends came to 10 bases. Germline assignment: CDR1 MNHNY and CDR2 SVGAGI (reference sequence). CDR3 length equals 11 residues. The CDR3 region is CATYGGTEAFF. CDR3 sequence (DNA): TGTGCCACCTACGGCGGCACTGAAGCTTTCTTT.

This chain links TRBV28 with TRBJ1-5; 9 positions agree with TRBD1. This CDR3 contains 13 residues. Germline V gives CDR1 MDHEN, CDR2 SYDVKM. The V gene end was trimmed by 3 bases and the J gene end by 7 bases; junction bases not matched to a gene: 1. CDR3 region: CASSLDRGQPQHF. Here the CDR3 DNA reads TGTGCCAGCAGTTTGGACAGGGGACAGCCCCAGCATTTT. The full variable domain, its missing parts supplied by reference TRBV28 and TRBJ1-5, is DVKVTQSSRYLVKRTGEKVFLECVQDMDHENMFWYRQDPGLGLRLIYFSYDVKMKEKGDIPEGYSVSREKKERFSLILESASTNQTSMYLCASSLDRGQPQHFGDGTRLSIL.

V is TRBV6-4 and J is TRBJ2-1; 10 bases are shared with TRBD2. Germline CDR1 and CDR2: MRHNA and SNTAGT. V was pared by 6 bases and J by 8 bases, with 7 bases of the junction left unmatched. CDR3 length equals 14 residues. The CDR3 region is CASSSSGGADEQFF. CDR3 nucleotide sequence: TGTGCCAGCAGCTCCAGCGGGGGGGCGGATGAGCAGTTCTTC.

This chain's CDR3 is CASSLSGRLGENIQYF. DNA of the CDR3: TGTGCCAGCAGTTTATCAGGGCGGCTCGGGGAAAACATTCAGTACTTC. The V call is TRBV27, the J call TRBJ2-4, with D possibly matching TRBD2 (5 bases). In germline, CDR1 is MNHEY, CDR2 SMNVEV (reference sequence). V shed 0 bases and J shed 5 bases, with 14 bases lying between them. The CDR3 spans 16 residues.

This clone turned up a few times. The chain has TRBV5-6 and TRBJ1-4; 9 bases map to TRBD1. Germline V gene lookup returns CDR1 SGHDT and CDR2 YYEEEE. The V and J ends lost 4 bases and 5 bases, in that order; junction bases with no gene match: 12. This CDR3 has 17 amino acids. CDR3 sequence reads: CASSTAGQGLINEKLFF. The DNA of the CDR3 is TGTGCCAGCAGCACCGCCGGACAGGGGCTCATCAATGAAAAACTGTTTTTT.

The chain recombines TRBV30 with TRBJ2-2, with TRBD1 as a possible D gene (6 bases). The V end lost 3 bases, the J end lost 5 bases, and 16 bases lay between the germline ends. The germline V gene encodes CDR1 GTSNPN and CDR2 SVGIG (reference sequence). The CDR3 sequence is 15 residues long. CDR3 coding DNA: TGTGCCTGGAGGAAGGGGGACCGCCGGACCGGGGAGCTGTTTTTT. Its translation: CAWRKGDRRTGELFF.

CDR3 sequence (DNA): TGTGCCAGTAGTATAGCGAGTGATTATGGCTACACCTTC. Protein sequence: CASSIASDYGYTF. The chain has TRBV19 and TRBJ1-2; D gene unclear. This CDR3 contains 13 residues. Per the germline V gene, CDR1 is LNHDA and CDR2 is SQIVND (reference sequence). The V gene lost 1 base and the J gene lost 5 bases, with 8 bases spanning the gap.

Concerning this clone itself: One end of the junction does not line up with germline, which may come from a read error. The rearrangement uses TRBV29-1 and TRBJ1-1; D gene uncertain. Germline assignment: CDR1 SQVTM and CDR2 ANQGSEA. CDR3 length equals 11 residues. CDR3 coding DNA: TGCAGCGTTGAGGTGAACACCGAAGCTTTCTTT. Protein: CSVEVNTEAFF.